This TCR beta chain emerged from a study of breast tumors, draining lymph nodes, adjacent tissues. General study points: Tumor and nontumor repertoires were significantly more similar in luminal-like than in basal-like breast cancer. The lymph node origin of tumor T cells was framed as consistent with a hypothesis, not demonstrated. Tumor TCR diversity was below lymph nodes but above nontumor tissue.

V was pared by 4 bases and J by 6 bases, with 19 bases between. Germline V lookup: CDR1 SGDLS, CDR2 YYNGEE. The CDR3 runs 15 residues. TCRdb re-analysed the multiplex PCR reads in MiXCR, keeping a single row per CDR3 protein. The profile shows approximately 21,000 distinct CDR3 sequences, roughly two fifths of them singletons. This clonotype was picked up many times. Its antigen is not identified. Input material: breast tumor tissue. This sequence joins TRBV9 and TRBJ1-2, with D perhaps matching TRBD1 (6 bases). This TCR was sampled from a female donor with breast cancer. Some clones in this sample may be carry-over from other donors' samples. The CDR3 nucleotides are TGTGCCAGCAGCTCAACCAGGGGTTTATTGGATGGCTACACCTTC. It yields the protein CASSSTRGLLDGYTF.